The 20 T cell receptor beta chains reported below all come from one sample, sequenced in a study of blood T cells in healthy people across ages. A second about 7 to 12 cycle PCR used barcoded and J-beta primers. Via MiXCR, TCRdb re-called the 5' RACE reads, giving one row per CDR3 protein. The profile covers about 1.5 million distinct CDR3 sequences, with approximately 43% appearing a single time and under 5% taken by the ten largest. The sequencing input was blood. The receptors were sampled from a woman in her late teens or twenties in good health.

The chain employs TRBV20-1 and TRBJ1-2; possible D gene TRBD1, 5 bases. Germline V gene sequence: CDR1 DFQATT, CDR2 SNEGSKA (reference sequence). The V end lost 0 bases, the J end lost 1 base, and 21 bases lay between the germline ends. The CDR3 has 18 residues. The CDR3 DNA reads TGCAGTGCTAGAGATTACCTCCGGAGAGGGACTCATAACTATGGCTACACCTTC. This translates into CSARDYLRRGTHNYGYTF.

The chain carries TRBV6-5 and TRBJ2-5; D is undetermined. The J call may be faulty, since TRBJ2-7 better matches the DNA end. Germline V lookup: CDR1 MNHEY, CDR2 SVGAGI. This CDR3 contains 15 residues. CDR3 sequence: CASRPVYPAGYEQYF. For the CDR3, the DNA is TGTGCCAGCAGGCCAGTCTATCCTGCCGGGTACGAGCAGTACTTC.

This chain connects TRBV5-5 to TRBJ1-2, with 8 bases matching TRBD1. The CDR3 has 15 amino acids. The ends lost 2 bases at V and 6 bases at J; junction bases unmatched: 9. From germline, CDR1 is SGHKS and CDR2 YYEKEE (reference sequence). The CDR3 DNA follows: TGTGCCAGCAGCTTCGGGACAGGCCGCTGGAATGGCTACACCTTC. Translated, it gives CASSFGTGRWNGYTF.

A note on this clonotype: At one end, the junction sequence differs from germline, possibly due to a read error. The gene calls are TRBV12-3 or TRBV12-4 and TRBJ2-3; D remains unclear. The CDR3 spans 12 residues. CDR3 sequence: CASRLGTDTQYF. The CDR3 coding sequence is TGTGCCAGCAGGTTAGGTACAGATACGCAGTATTTT.

The chain employs TRBV6-2 or TRBV6-3 and TRBJ1-2; D is unclear. Germline CDR1 and CDR2: MNHEY and SVGEGT. Trimming shortened V by 2 bases and J by 10 bases, and 8 bases separated the two germline ends. The CDR3 totals 11 residues. As DNA, the CDR3 is TGTGCCAGCAGTTACCCTGCCTCCTACACCTTC. Protein sequence: CASSYPASYTF.

This clonotype has ten or more counts. V usage is TRBV20-1 and J usage is TRBJ2-5; 8 positions match TRBD2. The end of the DNA fits TRBJ2-7 better, so the J call may be wrong. Germline V gene sequence: CDR1 DFQATT, CDR2 SNEGSKA (reference sequence). This CDR3 is built from 13 residues. Here the CDR3 reads CSASGRAWGEQYF. The CDR3 DNA sequence: TGCAGTGCTAGCGGGAGGGCTTGGGGCGAGCAGTACTTC.

The J gene is TRBJ1-2, the V gene TRBV10-3, with D unresolved. The CDR3 covers 10 residues. The germline V gene has CDR1 ENHRY and CDR2 SYGVKD. Trimming took 7 bases from V and 6 from J, leaving 6 bases between them. This CDR3 reads CAIKENGYTF. The CDR3 DNA reads as TGTGCCATCAAAGAAAATGGCTACACCTTC.

The chain combines TRBV5-1 with TRBJ2-3; no definite D call. The CDR3 is 14 residues long. Germline assignment: CDR1 SGHRS and CDR2 YFSETQ. Trimming removed 4 bases from V and 1 base from J, with 10 bases in between. DNA of the CDR3: TGCGCCAGCAGCCTACCCGAACGCACAGATACGCAGTATTTT. This codes for CASSLPERTDTQYF.

Remarks on this clonotype: The junction and the germline gene differ at one end; a read error may be behind it. J is TRBJ1-6 and V is TRBV7-6, with D perhaps matching TRBD1 (6 bases). The CDR3 runs 17 residues. The germline gives CDR1 SGHVS, CDR2 FNYEAQ. The DNA of the CDR3 is TGTGCCAACAGCCCGCAGACGCGGACAGCAAGTAATTCACCCCTCCACTTT. Residues: CANSPQTRTASNSPLHF.

J is TRBJ1-2 and V is TRBV4-2, with 9 bases identical to TRBD1. Germline V gives CDR1 LGHNA, CDR2 YNFKEQ. J lost 6 bases, V lost 0 bases, and 5 bases had no gene match. The CDR3 is 15 amino acids. CDR3: CASSQDRDRGDGYTF. In nucleotides, the CDR3 is TGTGCCAGCAGCCAAGATCGAGACAGGGGGGATGGCTACACCTTC.

For this clonotype: The DNA is omitted, as the CDR3 cannot be located on it reliably, and the CDR3 follows TCRdb's listing. This CDR3 is CASSSSGQPSYEQYF. The rearrangement uses TRBV28 and TRBJ2-7; the table's D call, TRBD1, was not checked against the DNA. Including both end residues, the CDR3 is 15 amino acids long. Germline V gene lookup returns CDR1 MDHEN and CDR2 SYDVKM.

The gene calls are TRBV3-1 and TRBJ1-3; D is undetermined. The CDR3 has 13 residues. CDR1 and CDR2 from the germline V gene are LGHDT and YNNKEL (reference sequence). Deletions cut 1 base from V and 6 bases from J, with 7 bases between. CDR3 in DNA: TGTGCCAGCAGCCAAGTCCACGAAAACACCATATATTTT. Protein: CASSQVHENTIYF.

The V call is TRBV20-1, the J call TRBJ2-3; 15 bases match TRBD2. Germline assignment: CDR1 DFQATT and CDR2 SNEGSKA (reference sequence). J lost 7 bases, V lost 0 bases, and 8 bases had no gene match. The CDR3 is 17 residues long. In DNA, the CDR3 is TGCAGTGCTAGAGAGCCGGGACTAGCGGGGGGTCAGCATACGCAGTATTTT. It yields the protein CSAREPGLAGGQHTQYF.

The chain couples TRBV20-1 to TRBJ1-2; D possibly corresponds to TRBD1 (6 bases). CDR1 is DFQATT, CDR2 SNEGSKA, per germline (reference sequence). The CDR3 has 13 residues. V gave up 3 bases and J gave up 8 bases, with 16 bases separating them. CDR3 sequence (DNA): TGCAGTGCTAGTATCCCAGGGGAGAGAGGCTACACCTTC. Translating it yields CSASIPGERGYTF.

The V call is TRBV5-1, the J call TRBJ2-5, with 9 bases that match TRBD2. After removal of 5 bases from V and 5 bases from J, the junction contained 4 bases not matched to a gene. The CDR3 consists of 13 residues. Germline loops: CDR1 SGHRS, CDR2 YFSETQ. The CDR3 nucleotides are TGCGCCAGCAGGATAGCGGGAGCCGAGACCCAGTACTTC. Protein: CASRIAGAETQYF.

The rearrangement uses TRBV7-3 and TRBJ2-1; unclear D gene. V shed 6 bases and J shed 8 bases, with 17 bases lying between them. Per germline, CDR1 SGHTA and CDR2 FQGTGA. CDR3 size: 14 residues. The CDR3 sequence is CASSLHTVDHEQFF. CDR3 in DNA: TGTGCCAGCAGTTTACACACAGTGGACCATGAGCAGTTCTTC. Using reference TRBV7-3 and TRBJ2-1 for the parts outside the CDR3, the full variable domain is GAGVSQTPSNKVTEKGKYVELRCDPISGHTALYWYRQSLGQGPEFLIYFQGTGAADDSGLPNDRFFAVRPEGSVSTLKIQRTERGDSAVYLCASSLHTVDHEQFFGPGTRLTVL.

The chain couples TRBV4-1 to TRBJ2-5; weak D call: TRBD2 (5 bases). The CDR3 consists of 15 residues. Germline V gene data show CDR1 as MGHRA and CDR2 as YSYEKL. The germline V and J ends were trimmed by 1 base and 0 bases, with 9 bases remaining between them. In DNA form, the CDR3 reads TGCGCCAGCAGCCAAGTAGCGATAGACCAAGAGACCCAGTACTTC. Its translation: CASSQVAIDQETQYF.

The genes are TRBV20-1 and TRBJ1-2, with D perhaps matching TRBD1 (5 bases). The ends were cut back, 8 bases at V and 1 base at J, with 14 bases in the middle. This CDR3 is 13 amino acids long. Germline V gene sequence: CDR1 DFQATT, CDR2 SNEGSKA (reference sequence). The CDR3 DNA reads TGCAGTACCCTAGGGACTTATAACTATGGCTACACCTTC. This encodes CSTLGTYNYGYTF.

This clonotype was counted only a few times. This sequence joins TRBV20-1 and TRBJ2-3; 10 nucleotides match TRBD2. With 5 bases clipped from V and 2 bases from J, the junction kept 4 bases outside the gene matches. Germline V lookup: CDR1 DFQATT, CDR2 SNEGSKA (reference sequence). The CDR3 length is 14 residues. This CDR3 reads CSAATSGTTDTQYF. The DNA of the CDR3 is TGCAGTGCTGCTACTAGCGGGACCACAGATACGCAGTATTTT.

This clonotype has a handful of counts. Relative to the germline gene, one junction end is altered; a read error may explain this. The gene calls are TRBV7-9 and TRBJ2-1; TRBD2 aligns across 9 bases. Germline loops: CDR1 SEHNR, CDR2 FQNEAQ (reference sequence). This CDR3 is built from 14 residues. The CDR3 DNA reads TGTGCCAGCAGCTTTCCTCTAGCGGGGAATGGGCAGTTCTTC. It translates to CASSFPLAGNGQFF.